What follows is one T cell receptor beta chain and its context. Its antigen remains unidentified. These data originate in a study of human T cells and chemical hapten exposure. RNA extraction used unfractionated whole blood as the source of total RNA. CDR1 LNHDA and CDR2 SQIVND come from the germline V gene (reference sequence). V lost 3 bases to trimming and J lost 0 bases, with 15 bases between them. There are 17 residues in the CDR3. Study-level findings and limits: Sensitization with DPC brought no change to TCRs above 1 in 1000 in frequency.

The library put unique molecular identifiers onto individual cDNA molecules. Original methodology: Samples ranged from roughly 20,000 to 750,000 TCRs, with a median of approximately 96,000. TCRdb reprocessed the reads with MiXCR, giving one entry per CDR3 protein. TCRdb, rather than the study authors, made the V and J calls. This repertoire shows about 120,000 distinct CDR3 sequences, 8% to 9.5% found once; its top ten account for approximately 1.5%. The sample was whole blood. The J gene is TRBJ1-5, the V gene TRBV19; D may be TRBD1 (6 bases). This TCR derives from a human donor in good health. Some clones in this sample may be carry-over from other donors' samples. The CDR3 nucleotides are TGTGCCAGTAGTATCCCGGGTGGGGGGGCTAGCAATCAGCCCCAGCATTTT. This codes for CASSIPGGGASNQPQHF.